Sequencing of this T cell receptor (beta chain) was carried out in a study of cytomegalovirus exposure and HLA in healthy donors. Amplification used 60 Vbeta primers and 13 Jbeta primers. The table came from immunoSEQ multiplex PCR; TCRdb's copy has only in-frame clones and leaves some out. The table has fewer than 250,000 clones, approximately 79% seen once. Donors sampled were nominally healthy, though unrecorded immune exposures were likely. Comments on this clone: Its antigen is currently unknown.

Study-level findings and limits: Most likely, a cluster of highly shared sequence variants arose as a sequencing artifact.

The CDR3 length is 16 residues. V was cut by 0 bases and J by 1 base, with 12 bases left in between. CDR1 is MNHEY, CDR2 SVGAGI, per germline. The sample was PBMCs. The gene calls are TRBV6-5 and TRBJ1-1, with D unclear. The receptor was derived from a girl aged 2-9 years in good health and CMV-seronegative. The CDR3, as DNA: TGTGCCAGCAGTTACTCGAGCTTGTCAGGGAACACTGAAGCTTTCTTT. Translating it yields CASSYSSLSGNTEAFF.